This entry lists 29 T cell receptor beta chains sequenced from one sample in a study of blood T cells in healthy people across ages. PCR was performed a second time for about 7 to 12 cycles using a sample-barcoded 5' primer and a J-beta primer mix. In TCRdb, the 5' RACE reads were re-called with MiXCR into one record per CDR3 protein. The sample gives roughly 2 million distinct CDR3 sequences, roughly 52% of which show up once; less than 2.5% is in the top ten. The sample comprised blood. These receptors originate from a woman between 40 and 50 years old in good health.

The V call is TRBV29-1, the J call TRBJ2-4, with D maybe TRBD2 (7 bases). TRBJ2-7 explains the end of the DNA better; the J call may be wrong. The germline CDR1 and CDR2 sequences are SQVTM and ANQGSEA. CDR3 size: 15 residues. CDR3 coding DNA: TGCAGCGTTGCGACCGGGGGGAGGGGGTCCTACGAGCAGTACTTC. Translated: CSVATGGRGSYEQYF.

The J gene is TRBJ1-2, the V gene TRBV10-3; no clear D. The V end was cut by 0 bases, the J end by 12 bases, with 20 bases between. Germline V gene lookup returns CDR1 ENHRY and CDR2 SYGVKD. The CDR3 totals 15 residues. Written as DNA, the CDR3 is TGTGCCATCAGTGAGTCAATCCGGGATGGCCGAAGTCACACCTTC. This codes for CAISESIRDGRSHTF.

The CDR3 DNA sequence: TGTGCCAGCAGCATTGGGGGTTCACCCCTCCACTTT. It specifies CASSIGGSPLHF. This sequence joins TRBV7-3 and TRBJ1-6, with a weak D call TRBD1 (5 bases). V dropped 5 bases and J dropped 9 bases, with 8 bases sitting between them. Germline V gives CDR1 SGHTA, CDR2 FQGTGA. CDR3 length: 12 amino acids.

CDR3 sequence: CASRAPGGTNNEQFF. The CDR3 DNA follows: TGTGCCAGCAGAGCTCCGGGCGGTACAAACAATGAGCAGTTCTTC. The chain uses TRBV12-3 or TRBV12-4 and TRBJ2-1; no firm D call. The CDR3 runs to 15 residues. Trimming stripped 6 bases from V and 5 bases from J, with 17 bases between.

A few counts support this clonotype. This rearrangement joins TRBV9 to TRBJ2-3, with TRBD2 identical over 7 bases. The V gene's germline CDR1 is SGDLS and CDR2 YYNGEE. The CDR3 consists of 17 residues. The V and J ends lost 0 bases and 0 bases, in that order; junction bases with no gene match: 7. The CDR3 sequence: CASSVDPPGGSTDTQYF. The CDR3, as DNA: TGTGCCAGCAGCGTAGACCCCCCGGGGGGTAGCACAGATACGCAGTATTTT.

The chain is built from TRBV9 and TRBJ2-3; 8 nucleotides align to TRBD2. Germline CDR1 SGDLS, CDR2 YYNGEE. This CDR3 has 17 residues. Germline trimming cut 3 bases from V and 3 bases from J; bases unmatched to any gene: 12. The CDR3 reads CASSGGAAGGFTDTQYF. The CDR3 DNA sequence: TGTGCCAGCAGCGGAGGGGCCGCGGGGGGATTTACAGATACGCAGTATTTT.

The chain couples TRBV7-2 to TRBJ2-5; D is possibly TRBD1 (7 bases). Germline V gene data show CDR1 as SGHTA and CDR2 as FQGNSA. V was trimmed by 3 bases and J by 5 bases, leaving 16 bases between them. This CDR3 spans 15 amino acids. CDR3 amino acids: CASSFQGGFRETQYF. CDR3 in DNA: TGTGCCAGCAGCTTCCAGGGGGGTTTTCGGGAGACCCAGTACTTC.

The chain recombines TRBV6-1 with TRBJ2-1, with TRBD1 matching over 8 bases. After removal of 7 bases from V and 2 bases from J, the junction contained 7 bases not matched to a gene. Per germline, CDR1 MNHNS and CDR2 SASEGT. This CDR3 comprises 15 residues. CDR3 nucleotide sequence: TGTGCCAGCATTATTATACAGGGGGCCTACAATGAGCAGTTCTTC. Its protein is CASIIIQGAYNEQFF.

Written as DNA, the CDR3 is TGTGCCAGCAGTTACGACGGGCTGAGTGGCTACACCTTC. Protein: CASSYDGLSGYTF. The chain couples TRBV6-2 or TRBV6-3 to TRBJ1-2, with D hard to call. Germline V CDR1 and CDR2: MNHEY, SVGEGT. This CDR3 has 13 amino acids. V lost 2 bases and J 7 bases, leaving 11 bases between the germline ends.

This chain connects TRBV6-2 or TRBV6-3 to TRBJ2-5; tentatively, D is TRBD1 (5 bases). The V and J ends lost 0 bases and 4 bases respectively, with 21 bases between them. Germline V lookup: CDR1 MNHEY, CDR2 SVGEGT. The CDR3 sequence is 18 residues long. This chain's CDR3 is CASSYSSQIGTGVETQYF. In nucleotides, the CDR3 is TGTGCCAGCAGTTACTCGAGTCAGATAGGCACAGGCGTAGAGACCCAGTACTTC.

This chain uses TRBV20-1 with TRBJ1-5; maybe TRBD1 (5 bases). The CDR3 sequence is 13 residues long. Germline values: CDR1 DFQATT, CDR2 SNEGSKA (reference sequence). V was clipped by 7 bases and J by 6 bases, with 16 bases between them. The chain's CDR3 is CSVWGDGSQPQHF. CDR3 nucleotides: TGCAGTGTCTGGGGGGACGGATCTCAGCCCCAGCATTTT.

This clonotype was detected a few times. The V and J genes are TRBV7-9 and TRBJ1-2, with D possibly matching TRBD1 (6 bases). V was shortened by 2 bases and J by 4 bases, with 11 bases between the two germline ends. This CDR3 spans 14 amino acids. CDR1 and CDR2 (germline): SEHNR, FQNEAQ (reference sequence). CDR3: CASSLSAGVYGYTF. CDR3 nucleotides: TGTGCCAGCAGCTTATCTGCAGGGGTCTATGGCTACACCTTC.

Only a few counts were recorded for this clonotype. The chain uses TRBV14 and TRBJ2-5, with D perhaps TRBD1 (5 bases). Near its end, the DNA agrees better with TRBJ2-7, so the J call may be wrong. Looked up from germline, CDR1 is SGHDN and CDR2 is FVKESK. This CDR3 is built from 15 residues. The CDR3 DNA sequence: TGTGCCAGCAGCCAAGCCGCAGGGCCGTACTACGAGCAGTACTTC. Translating gives CASSQAAGPYYEQYF.

Only a few counts were recorded for this clonotype. The CDR3 is CSVGVRGEQETQYF. The CDR3 bases are TGCAGCGTTGGGGTCAGGGGTGAGCAAGAGACCCAGTACTTC. V usage is TRBV29-1 and J usage is TRBJ2-5, with D possibly matching TRBD1 (6 bases). V was clipped by 4 bases and J by 2 bases, with 14 bases between them. Germline values: CDR1 SQVTM, CDR2 ANQGSEA. The CDR3 is 14 amino acids.

This clonotype was recorded at least ten times. The J gene is TRBJ2-7, the V gene TRBV28; D tentatively reads TRBD1 or TRBD2 (5 bases each). CDR1 MDHEN and CDR2 SYDVKM come from the germline V gene. Deletions cut 4 bases from V and 3 bases from J, with 22 bases between. This CDR3 spans 17 amino acids. CDR3: CASSSPPPGHLYYEQYF. CDR3 DNA: TGTGCCAGCAGTTCCCCCCCACCGGGGCATTTATACTACGAGCAGTACTTC.

This clonotype appeared once. The chain couples TRBV6-6 to TRBJ2-2, with 7 bases identical to TRBD1. Germline lookup yields CDR1 MNHNY and CDR2 SVGAGI (reference sequence). V gave up 3 bases and J gave up 6 bases; unmatched junction bases: 10. The CDR3 has 16 amino acids. The CDR3 spells CASSYRGQGPSGELFF. The CDR3 coding sequence is TGTGCCAGCAGTTATAGGGGGCAGGGCCCCTCCGGGGAGCTGTTTTTT.

The rearrangement uses TRBV3-1 and TRBJ1-6; 8 nucleotides agree with TRBD1. This CDR3 is 15 amino acids long. Germline lookup yields CDR1 LGHDT and CDR2 YNNKEL (reference sequence). After removal of 5 bases from V and 6 bases from J, the junction contained 6 bases not matched to a gene. The CDR3 region has the DNA TGTGCCAGCAGCGAAAGACAGGGGATTAATTCACCCCTCCACTTT. It encodes CASSERQGINSPLHF.

V is TRBV7-9 and J is TRBJ1-2, with D uncertain. This CDR3 is 13 amino acids long. The V end lost 7 bases, the J end lost 6 bases, and 15 bases lay between the germline ends. CDR1 and CDR2 (germline): SEHNR, FQNEAQ (reference sequence). CDR3 bases: TGTGCCAGCACCCCGGCCCTTGAGGATGGCTACACCTTC. It specifies CASTPALEDGYTF.

CDR3 amino acids: CASSQETVAHNSNQPQHF. DNA of the CDR3: TGTGCCAGCAGCCAAGAGACAGTGGCACATAATAGCAATCAGCCCCAGCATTTT. V and J are TRBV4-2 and TRBJ1-5, with D possibly TRBD1 on 5 matching bases. The CDR3 is 18 amino acids. V shed 0 bases and J shed 0 bases, with 15 bases lying between them. The germline V gene has CDR1 LGHNA and CDR2 YNFKEQ.

The chain uses TRBV20-1 and TRBJ2-4, with D possibly called TRBD1 or TRBD2 (6 bases each). Germline CDR1 and CDR2: DFQATT and SNEGSKA (reference sequence). Trimming stripped 2 bases from V and 8 bases from J, with 16 bases between. CDR3 length: 14 amino acids. The CDR3 nucleotides are TGCAGTGCTAGATTCCGTAGGGGGGCAGACATTCAGTACTTC. Amino acids: CSARFRRGADIQYF.

This clonotype was seen a handful of times. This chain uses TRBV7-9 with TRBJ2-5, with no clear D. CDR3 length: 14 residues. Germline V gives CDR1 SEHNR, CDR2 FQNEAQ (reference sequence). Trimming cost V 5 bases and J 0 bases, with 10 bases left between them. CDR3 sequence reads: CASSPEGYQETQYF. As DNA, the CDR3 is TGTGCCAGCAGCCCTGAAGGATACCAAGAGACCCAGTACTTC. The variable domain in full, with the rest retrieved from reference TRBV7-9 and TRBJ2-5, is DTGVSQNPRHKITKRGQNVTFRCDPISEHNRLYWYRQTLGQGPEFLTYFQNEAQLEKSRLLSDRFSAERPKGSFSTLEIQRTEQGDSAMYLCASSPEGYQETQYFGPGTRLLVL.

This chain uses TRBV10-3 with TRBJ2-1, with D perhaps TRBD1 or TRBD2 (5 bases each). V was trimmed by 11 bases and J by 6 bases, leaving 14 bases between them. This CDR3 region has 12 residues. CDR1 and CDR2 from the germline V gene are ENHRY and SYGVKD. Here the CDR3 reads CAADSAGNEQFF. DNA of the CDR3: TGTGCCGCAGACAGTGCGGGCAATGAGCAGTTCTTC.

This chain connects TRBV27 to TRBJ2-1; D gene unclear. V shed 7 bases and J shed 5 bases, with 18 bases lying between them. The CDR3 contains 15 residues. CDR1 MNHEY and CDR2 SMNVEV come from the germline V gene (reference sequence). For the CDR3, the DNA is TGTGCCAGCACCCTTGCAGGACCAACCAACAATGAGCAGTTCTTC. Translated: CASTLAGPTNNEQFF.

This clonotype was counted ten times or more. This sequence joins TRBV29-1 and TRBJ2-5; 9 positions agree with TRBD1. CDR1 is SQVTM and CDR2 is ANQGSEA in the germline V gene. The length of the CDR3 is 16 residues. Trimming removed 1 base from V and 2 bases from J; junction bases left unmatched: 8. CDR3 loop: CSVEGTGAPGQETQYF. The CDR3 nucleotides are TGCAGCGTTGAAGGGACAGGGGCCCCCGGGCAAGAGACCCAGTACTTC.

This clonotype has a handful of counts. DNA for the CDR3: TGCGCCAGCAGCTTGCATTACACCGGGCCCCAGGTGAACGAGCAGTACTTC. As protein: CASSLHYTGPQVNEQYF. This chain joins TRBV5-1 and TRBJ2-7, with D unresolved. The germline V gene has CDR1 SGHRS and CDR2 YFSETQ. The CDR3 contains 17 residues. Trimming took off 1 base at V and 5 bases at J, with 22 bases between the two ends.

This clonotype was detected only a few times. The V gene is TRBV12-3 or TRBV12-4, the J gene TRBJ2-7; weak D call: TRBD1 (6 bases). CDR3 size: 15 residues. V lost 2 bases to trimming and J lost 7 bases, with 18 bases between them. In DNA form, the CDR3 reads TGTGCCAGCAGTTTATACTCTCCAGGGGCAGGTGAGCAGTACTTC. Its protein is CASSLYSPGAGEQYF.

The V call is TRBV7-9, the J call TRBJ2-1; D remains unclear. V was trimmed by 5 bases and J by 2 bases, leaving 13 bases between them. The CDR3 consists of 15 residues. Germline CDR1 is SEHNR and CDR2 is FQNEAQ (reference sequence). The CDR3 reads CASSPSELPYNEQFF. DNA for the CDR3: TGTGCCAGCAGCCCCTCTGAACTGCCCTACAATGAGCAGTTCTTC.

The chain uses TRBV10-3 and TRBJ2-7; no definite D call. The CDR3 has 14 residues. Germline-derived CDR1 and CDR2 are ENHRY and SYGVKD. V lost 6 bases, J lost 2 bases, and 14 bases lay in between. The CDR3 loop is CAISQALGTYEQYF. The CDR3 region has the DNA TGTGCCATCAGCCAAGCCCTGGGAACCTACGAGCAGTACTTC.

To note about this clonotype: At one boundary the junction diverges from the germline segment, which might be a read error. The V call is TRBV11-2, the J call TRBJ2-3; the D is unclear. This CDR3 contains 12 residues. CDR1 SGHAT and CDR2 FQNNGV come from the germline V gene. The DNA for the CDR3 is TGTGCCAGCAGCTTAGAAGTCGATACGCGGTATTTT. Translation: CASSLEVDTRYF.